A selection of T cell receptor beta chains follows, all from one sample in a study of chronic HIV infection and antiretroviral therapy. TCRdb passed the 5' RACE reads through MiXCR, listing each CDR3 protein once. In the table there are about 38,000 distinct CDR3 sequences, 7% to 10% of which are singletons. Specimen: peripheral blood. The receptor source for this set is an adult who had HIV and had not received antiretroviral therapy, or was an uninfected healthy control (not recorded which). Both conserved end residues are part of each CDR3.

cdr3_aa j_call v_call
CATSDSRQGASDEQFF TRBJ2-1 TRBV24-1
CSSDLGRGSDTQYF TRBJ2-3 TRBV29-1
CASSFPQGALYEQYF TRBJ2-7 TRBV28
CATSDSWGGADFQQFF TRBJ2-1 TRBV24-1
CASSYWAVPGTHNEQFF TRBJ2-1 TRBV6-5
CASSSSSGNLYSGANVLTF TRBJ2-6 TRBV7-2
CSGRDKTYSKTFF TRBJ1-1 TRBV29-1
CASSLDWDSYNEQFF TRBJ2-1 TRBV7-2
CATSDHGAGRNGYTF TRBJ1-2 TRBV24-1
CASSHGLAGGSETQYF TRBJ2-5 TRBV4-2
CASSPRETGNTIYF TRBJ1-3 TRBV18
CASRQRGGTDTQYF TRBJ2-3 TRBV28
CASSHEGGRYEQYF TRBJ2-7 TRBV7-2
CASSPRQGTEKLFF TRBJ1-4 TRBV11-2
CASSLTGAENTEAFF TRBJ1-1 TRBV7-3
CSVVDSQETQYF TRBJ2-5 TRBV29-1
CSVEDHSGSYEQYF TRBJ2-7 TRBV29-1